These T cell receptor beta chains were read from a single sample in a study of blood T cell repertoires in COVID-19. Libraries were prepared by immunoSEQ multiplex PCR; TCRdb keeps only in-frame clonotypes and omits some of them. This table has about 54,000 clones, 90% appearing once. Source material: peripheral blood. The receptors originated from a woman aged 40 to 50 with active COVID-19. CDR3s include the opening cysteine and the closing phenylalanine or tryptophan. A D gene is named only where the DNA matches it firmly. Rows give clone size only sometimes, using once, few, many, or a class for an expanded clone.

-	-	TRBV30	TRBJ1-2	CAWSVQRAGGSYTF	TGTGCCTGGAGTGTACAGAGGGCCGGTGGGAGCTACACCTTC
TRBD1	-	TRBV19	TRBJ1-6	CASTTGQGSSYNSPLHF	TGTGCCAGTACTACGGGACAGGGGAGCTCCTATAATTCACCCCTCCACTTT
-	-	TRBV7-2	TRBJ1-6	CASSLTQVNSPLHF	TGTGCCAGCAGCTTAACACAGGTGAATTCACCCCTCCACTTT
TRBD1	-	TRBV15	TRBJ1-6	CATSGRTGRFYNSPLHF	TGTGCCACCAGCGGCCGGACAGGCCGTTTTTATAATTCACCCCTCCACTTT
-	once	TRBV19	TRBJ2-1	CASSIRTSFHYNEQFF	TGTGCCAGTAGTATCCGTACTAGCTTCCACTACAATGAGCAGTTCTTC
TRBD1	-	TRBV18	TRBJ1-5	CASSRNRGDEPQHF	TGTGCCAGCTCACGAAACAGGGGTGACGAGCCCCAGCATTTT
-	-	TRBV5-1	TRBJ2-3	CASSLGGPTDTQYF	TGCGCCAGCAGCTTGGGGGGGCCCACAGATACGCAGTATTTT
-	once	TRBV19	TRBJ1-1	CASSPLGGGGMNTEAFF	TGTGCCAGTAGTCCCCTTGGGGGTGGGGGCATGAACACTGAAGCTTTCTTT
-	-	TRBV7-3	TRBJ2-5	CASSFQPLAAQETQYF	TGTGCCAGCAGTTTTCAGCCACTAGCCGCGCAAGAGACCCAGTACTTC
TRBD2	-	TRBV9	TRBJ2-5	CASSVDLRGVQNPKHF	TGTGCCAGCAGCGTAGATTTACGGGGGGTTCAAAACCCTAAACACTTC
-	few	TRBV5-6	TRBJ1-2	CASSSVRSTGIYGYTF	TGTGCCAGCAGCTCGGTAAGGTCTACAGGGATATATGGCTACACCTTC
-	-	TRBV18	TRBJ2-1	CASSPGLASGNEQFF	TGTGCCAGCTCACCAGGCCTAGCGTCGGGCAATGAGCAGTTCTTC
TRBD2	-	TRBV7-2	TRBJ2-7	CASSLERLAGGYEQYF	TGTGCCAGCAGCTTAGAACGGCTAGCGGGGGGTTACGAGCAGTACTTC
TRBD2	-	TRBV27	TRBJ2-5	CASSLSGRGAHETQYF	TGTGCCAGCAGTTTATCAGGGCGGGGGGCCCATGAGACCCAGTACTTC
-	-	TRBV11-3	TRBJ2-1	CASSLIFGNEQFF	TGTGCCAGCAGCTTAATTTTCGGGAATGAGCAGTTCTTC
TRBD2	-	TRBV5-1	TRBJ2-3	CASSLAASGGAVDTQYF	TGCGCCAGCAGCTTGGCGGCTAGCGGGGGGGCCGTAGATACGCAGTATTTT
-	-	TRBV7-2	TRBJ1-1	CASSPPRYVAFF	TGTGCCAGCAGCCCCCCTCGGTACGTAGCTTTCTTT
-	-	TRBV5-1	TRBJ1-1	CASSLAGVVTEAFF	TGCGCCAGCAGCCTTGCGGGGGTAGTCACTGAAGCTTTCTTT
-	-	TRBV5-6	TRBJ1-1	CASSFLGGRSTEAFF	TGTGCCAGCAGCTTTCTTGGGGGCCGGAGCACTGAAGCTTTCTTT
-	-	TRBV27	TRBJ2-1	CASSLRPGTPSSYNEQFF	TGTGCCAGCAGTTTACGCCCGGGGACACCAAGCTCCTACAATGAGCAGTTCTTC
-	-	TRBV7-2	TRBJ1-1	CASSSLGQNYEAFF	TGTGCCAGCAGCTCCCTGGGGCAGAACTATGAAGCTTTCTTT
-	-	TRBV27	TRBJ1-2	CASSIDRQYGYTF	TGTGCCAGCAGTATCGACAGGCAGTATGGCTACACCTTC
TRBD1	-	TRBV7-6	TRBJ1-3	CASSPTGASGNTIYF	TGTGCCAGCAGCCCAACAGGGGCCTCTGGAAACACCATATATTTT
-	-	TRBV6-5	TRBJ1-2	CASSWGGSVGYTF	TGTGCCAGCAGTTGGGGGGGCTCAGTTGGCTACACCTTC
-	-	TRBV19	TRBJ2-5	CASSTRETQYF	TGTGCCAGTAGTACCCGGGAGACCCAGTACTTC
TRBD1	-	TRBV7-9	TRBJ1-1	CASSLGDRGHTEAFF	TGTGCCAGCAGCTTAGGGGACAGGGGGCACACTGAAGCTTTCTTT
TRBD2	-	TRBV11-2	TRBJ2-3	CASSTWDYNTDTQYF	TGTGCCAGCAGCACCTGGGACTACAACACAGATACGCAGTATTTT
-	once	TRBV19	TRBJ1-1	CASRLGGGQSTEAFF	TGTGCCAGTAGGCTCGGGGGGGGCCAAAGTACTGAAGCTTTCTTT
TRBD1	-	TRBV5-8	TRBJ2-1	CASSFLQGGFNEQFF	TGTGCCAGCAGCTTCCTACAGGGGGGCTTTAATGAGCAGTTCTTC
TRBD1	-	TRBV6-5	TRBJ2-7	CASSYGGQGSDEQYF	TGTGCCAGCAGTTACGGGGGACAGGGATCCGACGAGCAGTACTTC
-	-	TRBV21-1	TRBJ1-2	CASSNYGMDGYTF	TGTGCCAGCAGCAATTACGGGATGGATGGCTACACCTTC
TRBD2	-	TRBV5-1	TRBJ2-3	CASLDSGGTDTQYF	TGCGCCAGCCTTGATAGCGGGGGCACAGATACGCAGTATTTT
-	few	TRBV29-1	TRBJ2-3	CSVSRLRMGDTQYF	TGCAGCGTTTCGCGCTTGAGGATGGGAGATACGCAGTATTTT
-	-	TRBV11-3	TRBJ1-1	CASSIPGGRGEAFF	TGTGCCAGCAGCATACCGGGAGGCCGAGGCGAAGCTTTCTTT
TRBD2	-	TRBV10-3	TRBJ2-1	CAIRPGTSGDEQFF	TGTGCCATCAGGCCCGGGACTAGCGGGGATGAGCAGTTCTTC
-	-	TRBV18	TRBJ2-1	CASSSRQDNEQFF	TGTGCCAGCTCATCTCGACAGGACAATGAGCAGTTCTTC
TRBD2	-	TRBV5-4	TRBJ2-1	CASIDTSGAAYNEQFF	TGTGCCAGCATCGATACTAGCGGTGCCGCCTACAATGAGCAGTTCTTC
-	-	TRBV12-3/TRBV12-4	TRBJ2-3	CASSLLTGTLQYF	TGTGCCAGCAGTTTATTAACCGGGACTCTCCAGTATTTT